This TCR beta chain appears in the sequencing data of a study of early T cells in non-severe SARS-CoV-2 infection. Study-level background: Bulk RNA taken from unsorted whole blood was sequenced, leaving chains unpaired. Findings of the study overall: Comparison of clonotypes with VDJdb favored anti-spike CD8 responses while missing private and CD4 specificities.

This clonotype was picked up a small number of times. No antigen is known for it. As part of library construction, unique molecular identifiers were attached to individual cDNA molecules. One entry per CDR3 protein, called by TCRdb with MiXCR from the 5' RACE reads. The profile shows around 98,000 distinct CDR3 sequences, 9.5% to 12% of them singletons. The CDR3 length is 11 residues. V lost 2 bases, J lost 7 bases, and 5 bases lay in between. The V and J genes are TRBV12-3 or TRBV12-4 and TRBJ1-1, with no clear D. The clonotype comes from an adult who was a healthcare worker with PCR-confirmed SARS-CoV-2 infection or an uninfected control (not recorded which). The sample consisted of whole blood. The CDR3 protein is CASSLHGEAFF. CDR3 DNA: TGTGCCAGCAGTTTACACGGTGAAGCTTTCTTT.